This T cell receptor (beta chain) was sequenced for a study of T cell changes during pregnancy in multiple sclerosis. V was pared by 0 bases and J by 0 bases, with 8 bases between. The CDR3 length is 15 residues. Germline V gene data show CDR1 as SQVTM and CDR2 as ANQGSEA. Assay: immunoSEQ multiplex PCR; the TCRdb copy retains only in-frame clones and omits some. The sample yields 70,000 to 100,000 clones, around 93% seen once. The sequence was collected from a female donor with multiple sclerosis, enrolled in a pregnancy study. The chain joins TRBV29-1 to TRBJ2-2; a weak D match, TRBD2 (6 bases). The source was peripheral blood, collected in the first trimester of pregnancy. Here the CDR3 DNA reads TGCAGCGTTGAAGATCCGGGGGCGAACACCGGGGAGCTGTTTTTT. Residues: CSVEDPGANTGELFF.